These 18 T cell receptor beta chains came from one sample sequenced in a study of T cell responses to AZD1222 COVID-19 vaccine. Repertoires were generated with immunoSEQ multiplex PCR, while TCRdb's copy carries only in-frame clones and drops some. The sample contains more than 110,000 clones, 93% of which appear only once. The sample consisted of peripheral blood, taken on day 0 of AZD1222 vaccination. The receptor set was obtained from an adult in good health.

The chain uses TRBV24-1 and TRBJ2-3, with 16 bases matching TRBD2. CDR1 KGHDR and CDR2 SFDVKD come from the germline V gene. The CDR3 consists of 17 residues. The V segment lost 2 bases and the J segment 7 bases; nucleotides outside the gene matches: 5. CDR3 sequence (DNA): TGTGCCACCAGTGATTCGGGACTAGCGGGAGGGAAGCATACGCAGTATTTT. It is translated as CATSDSGLAGGKHTQYF.

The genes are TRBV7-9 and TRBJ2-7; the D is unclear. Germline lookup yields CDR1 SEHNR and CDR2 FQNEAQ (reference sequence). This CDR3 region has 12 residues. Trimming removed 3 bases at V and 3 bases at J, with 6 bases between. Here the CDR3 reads CASSFGNYEQYF. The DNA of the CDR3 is TGTGCCAGCAGCTTTGGCAACTACGAGCAGTACTTC.

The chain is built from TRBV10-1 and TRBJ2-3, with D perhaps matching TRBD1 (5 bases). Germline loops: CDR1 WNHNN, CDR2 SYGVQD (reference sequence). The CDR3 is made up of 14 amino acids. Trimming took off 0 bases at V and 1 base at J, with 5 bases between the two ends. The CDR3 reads CASSESTGTDTQYF. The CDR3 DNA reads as TGCGCCAGCAGTGAGTCGACAGGCACAGATACGCAGTATTTT.

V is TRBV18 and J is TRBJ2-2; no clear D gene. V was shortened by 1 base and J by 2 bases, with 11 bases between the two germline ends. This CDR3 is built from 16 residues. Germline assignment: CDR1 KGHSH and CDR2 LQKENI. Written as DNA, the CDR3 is TGTGCCAGCTCACCACGGATCGCCGGTAACACCGGGGAGCTGTTTTTT. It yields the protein CASSPRIAGNTGELFF.

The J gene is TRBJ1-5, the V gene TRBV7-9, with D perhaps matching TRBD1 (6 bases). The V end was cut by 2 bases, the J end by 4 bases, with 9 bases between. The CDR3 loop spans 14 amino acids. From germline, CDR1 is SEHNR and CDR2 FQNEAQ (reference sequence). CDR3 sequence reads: CASSLKGGNQPQHF. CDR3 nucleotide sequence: TGTGCCAGCAGCTTAAAGGGGGGGAATCAGCCCCAGCATTTT.

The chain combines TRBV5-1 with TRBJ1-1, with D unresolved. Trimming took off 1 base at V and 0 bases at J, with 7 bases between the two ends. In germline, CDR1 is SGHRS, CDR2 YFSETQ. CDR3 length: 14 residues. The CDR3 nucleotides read TGCGCCAGCAGCTTGCGGGTGATGAACACTGAAGCTTTCTTT. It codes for CASSLRVMNTEAFF.

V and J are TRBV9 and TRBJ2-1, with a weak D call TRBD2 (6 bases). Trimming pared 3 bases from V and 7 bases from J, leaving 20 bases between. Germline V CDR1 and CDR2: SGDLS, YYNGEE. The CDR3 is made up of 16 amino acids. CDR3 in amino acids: CASSETTAGMGNEQFF. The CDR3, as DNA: TGTGCCAGCAGCGAGACCACAGCGGGCATGGGAAATGAGCAGTTCTTC.

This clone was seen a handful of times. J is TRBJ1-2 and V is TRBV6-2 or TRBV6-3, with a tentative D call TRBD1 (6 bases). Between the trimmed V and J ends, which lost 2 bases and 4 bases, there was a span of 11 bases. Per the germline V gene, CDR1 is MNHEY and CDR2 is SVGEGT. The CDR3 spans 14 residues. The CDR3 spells CASSYPGAIYGYTF. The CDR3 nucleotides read TGTGCCAGCAGTTACCCAGGGGCGATCTATGGCTACACCTTC.

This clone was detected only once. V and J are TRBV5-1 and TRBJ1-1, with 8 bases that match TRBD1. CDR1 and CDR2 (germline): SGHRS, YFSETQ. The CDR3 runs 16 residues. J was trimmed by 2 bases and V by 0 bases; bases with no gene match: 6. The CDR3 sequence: CASSLADRARNTEAFF. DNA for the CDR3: TGCGCCAGCAGCTTGGCGGACAGGGCGAGAAACACTGAAGCTTTCTTT.

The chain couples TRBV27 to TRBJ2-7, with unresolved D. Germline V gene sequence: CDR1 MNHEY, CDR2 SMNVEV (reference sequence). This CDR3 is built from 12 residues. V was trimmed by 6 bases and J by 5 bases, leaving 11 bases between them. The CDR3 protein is CASRTYRDEQYF. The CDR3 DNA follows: TGTGCCAGCAGAACCTACCGGGACGAGCAGTACTTC.

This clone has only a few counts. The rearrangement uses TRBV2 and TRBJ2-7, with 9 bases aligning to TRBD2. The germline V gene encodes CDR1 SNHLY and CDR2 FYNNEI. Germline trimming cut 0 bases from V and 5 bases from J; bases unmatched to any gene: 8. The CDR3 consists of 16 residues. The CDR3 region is CASSEAPLAGVDEQYF. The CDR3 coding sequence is TGTGCCAGCAGTGAAGCGCCCTTAGCGGGAGTCGACGAGCAGTACTTC. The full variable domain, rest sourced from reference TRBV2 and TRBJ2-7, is EPEVTQTPSHQVTQMGQEVILRCVPISNHLYFYWYRQILGQKVEFLVSFYNNEISEKSEIFDDQFSVERPDGSNFTLKIRSTKLEDSAMYFCASSEAPLAGVDEQYFGPGTRLTVT.

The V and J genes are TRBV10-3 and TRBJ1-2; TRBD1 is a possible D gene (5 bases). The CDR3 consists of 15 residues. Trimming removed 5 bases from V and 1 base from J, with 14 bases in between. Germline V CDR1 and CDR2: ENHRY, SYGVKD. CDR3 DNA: TGTGCCATCAGTCCCGGGGGGGGACTTAACTATGGCTACACCTTC. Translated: CAISPGGGLNYGYTF.

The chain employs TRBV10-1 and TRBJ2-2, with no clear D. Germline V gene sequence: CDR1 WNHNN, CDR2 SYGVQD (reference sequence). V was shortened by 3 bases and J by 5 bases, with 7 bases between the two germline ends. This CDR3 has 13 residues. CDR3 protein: CASSESATGELFF. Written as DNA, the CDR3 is TGCGCCAGCAGTGAATCTGCTACCGGGGAGCTGTTTTTT.

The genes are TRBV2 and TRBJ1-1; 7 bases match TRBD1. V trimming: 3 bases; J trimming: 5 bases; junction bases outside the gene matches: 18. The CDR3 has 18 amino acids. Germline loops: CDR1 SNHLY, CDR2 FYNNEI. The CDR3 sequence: CASSDKIGTAVLGTEAFF. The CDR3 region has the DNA TGTGCCAGCAGTGATAAGATAGGGACAGCCGTCTTGGGGACTGAAGCTTTCTTT.

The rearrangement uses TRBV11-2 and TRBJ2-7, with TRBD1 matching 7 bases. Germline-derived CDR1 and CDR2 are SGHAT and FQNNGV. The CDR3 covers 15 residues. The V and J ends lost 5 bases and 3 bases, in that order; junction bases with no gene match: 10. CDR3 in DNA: TGTGCCAGCAGCACGAGATTCCGGGACAGCTACGAGCAGTACTTC. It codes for CASSTRFRDSYEQYF.

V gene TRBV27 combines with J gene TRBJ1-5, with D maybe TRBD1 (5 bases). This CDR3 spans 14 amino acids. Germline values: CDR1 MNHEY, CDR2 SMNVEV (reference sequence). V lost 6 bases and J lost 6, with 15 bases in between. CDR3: CASRPTGRGQPQHF. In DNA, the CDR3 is TGTGCCAGCAGGCCCACAGGCCGCGGTCAGCCCCAGCATTTT.

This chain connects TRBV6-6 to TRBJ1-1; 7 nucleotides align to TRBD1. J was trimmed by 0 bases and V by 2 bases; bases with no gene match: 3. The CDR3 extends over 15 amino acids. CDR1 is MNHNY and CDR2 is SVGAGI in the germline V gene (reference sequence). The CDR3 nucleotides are TGTGCCAGCAGTTACAGGGACAGTGTGAACACTGAAGCTTTCTTT. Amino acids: CASSYRDSVNTEAFF.

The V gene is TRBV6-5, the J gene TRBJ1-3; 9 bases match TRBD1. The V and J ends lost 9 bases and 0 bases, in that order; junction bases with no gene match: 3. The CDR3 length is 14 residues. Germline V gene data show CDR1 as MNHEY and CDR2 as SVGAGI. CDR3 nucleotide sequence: TGTGCCAGGGACAGGGGAGACTCTGGAAACACCATATATTTT. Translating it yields CARDRGDSGNTIYF.